The rows below give T cell receptor beta chains drawn from one sample of a study of blood T cell repertoires in COVID-19. This table comes from immunoSEQ multiplex PCR, and its TCRdb copy is limited to in-frame clones, with some not included. The table lists under 200,000 clones, 85% of them singletons, with roughly 8.8% in the top ten. The sequencing sample was made of peripheral blood. The receptors were sampled from an elderly woman with COVID-19, enrolled during active disease. Both conserved end residues are trimmed from each CDR3. The order of the fields is V gene, CDR3 protein.

V: TRBV6-5
CDR3: ASSSQAGDTEAF

V: TRBV9
CDR3: ASSVAGGSYNEQF

V: TRBV18
CDR3: ASSPFEGRSYTGELF

V: TRBV4-2
CDR3: ASSQLTGDGADIQY

V: TRBV21-1
CDR3: ASSKGNSRGQPQH

V: TRBV5-1
CDR3: ASSPGGTGDYEQY

V: TRBV3-1/TRBV3-2
CDR3: ASSPPRGHSYNEQF

V: TRBV5-1
CDR3: ASSWSPGTGNNEQF

V: TRBV7-2
CDR3: ASSWGQGEKLF

V: TRBV10-1
CDR3: ASGRGRDSKNIQY

V: TRBV6-5
CDR3: ASSYSSGQPRAF

V: TRBV5-6
CDR3: ASIQEAF

V: TRBV7-9
CDR3: ASGGGPYEQY

V: TRBV10-3
CDR3: AISLDNNEQF

V: TRBV14
CDR3: ASSRTGGYEQY

V: TRBV28
CDR3: ASSTTGQGVEKLF

V: TRBV4-1
CDR3: ASSQEGQGAGGYT

V: TRBV5-1
CDR3: ASSLNGGNEKLF

V: TRBV6-5
CDR3: ATDRGSGELF

V: TRBV10-2
CDR3: ASSEGQGFYEQY

V: TRBV11-2
CDR3: ASSLLGLQF

V: TRBV28
CDR3: ASRRNTEAF

V: TRBV5-1
CDR3: ASSLTGVNPYEQY

V: TRBV5-5
CDR3: ASSFGPHPTNEKLF

V: TRBV6-5
CDR3: ASRRQGVYEQY

V: TRBV5-5
CDR3: ASSLEGDSPLH

V: TRBV5-1
CDR3: ASSLAQGASDTQY

V: TRBV7-9
CDR3: ASSSPRTGANTGELF

V: TRBV5-1
CDR3: ASSLFQGADGYT

V: TRBV7-3
CDR3: ASSPGRADGYT

V: TRBV3-1/TRBV3-2
CDR3: ASSHHLSNQPQH